This is a list of T cell receptor beta chains from one sample in a study of OX40 agonist ivuxolimab in advanced cancers. TCRdb's copy holds only in-frame clones and misses some; the assay was immunoSEQ multiplex PCR. The sample lists about 46,000 clones, about four fifths seen once, with around 2% in the top ten. The specimen was CD4+ or CD8+ T cells sorted from blood, collected in a trial of the OX40 agonist ivuxolimab. Every receptor here comes from an adult with an advanced solid tumor such as melanoma, head and neck, liver or kidney cancer. The CDR3 runs from the conserved cysteine through the conserved F or W. A D gene is named only where the DNA matches it firmly. For some rows the clone size is stated as once, few or many, or as a class when expanded; others skip it.

CASSPRTGDTGELFF TGTGCCAGCTCACCGCGGACAGGGGACACCGGGGAGCTGTTTTTT TRBV18 TRBD1 TRBJ2-2 15 NA
CASSKVTYEQYF TGTGCCAGCAGCAAAGTCACCTACGAGCAGTACTTC TRBV7-9 NA TRBJ2-7 12 NA
CAITPEGQQNTEAFF TGTGCCATCACCCCCGAGGGACAGCAGAACACTGAAGCTTTCTTT TRBV10-3 TRBD1 TRBJ1-1 15 NA
CAWTRRVFGNTGELFF TGTGCCTGGACCCGGAGGGTTTTCGGGAACACCGGGGAGCTGTTTTTT TRBV30 NA TRBJ2-2 16 NA
CASSVGDRVTGELFF TGCGCCAGCAGCGTCGGAGACAGGGTCACCGGGGAGCTGTTTTTT TRBV5-1 TRBD1 TRBJ2-2 15 NA
CASTDRSTDTQYF TGTGCCAGCACCGACAGAAGCACAGATACGCAGTATTTT TRBV6-1 NA TRBJ2-3 13 NA
CASSRGRGTEAFF TGTGCCAGCAGTAGGGGCCGTGGCACTGAAGCTTTCTTT TRBV6-1 NA TRBJ1-1 13 NA
CASSPRVGRAGTEAFF TGTGCCAGCAGCCCGAGGGTCGGCCGGGCGGGCACTGAAGCTTTCTTT TRBV5-5 NA TRBJ1-1 16 NA
CASRKPGRRTNEKLFF TGTGCCAGCAGGAAACCAGGGCGAAGAACTAATGAAAAACTGTTTTTT TRBV11-2 NA TRBJ1-4 16 few
CASSPGQRGTTGELFF TGTGCCAGCAGCCCGGGACAGAGGGGAACCACCGGGGAGCTGTTTTTT TRBV5-4 TRBD1 TRBJ2-2 16 NA
CASSLGQGNYGYTF TGTGCCAGCAGCTTAGGGCAGGGTAACTATGGCTACACCTTC TRBV7-9 NA TRBJ1-2 14 NA
CASSKDRLHTGELFF TGTGCCAGCAGTAAGGACAGGTTGCACACCGGGGAGCTGTTTTTT TRBV6-1 TRBD1 TRBJ2-2 15 NA
CSVDRDRANYGYTF TGCAGCGTTGACCGGGACAGGGCCAACTATGGCTACACCTTC TRBV29-1 TRBD1 TRBJ1-2 14 NA
CASSGRTGGTTLHF TGTGCCAGCAGCGGACGGACAGGGGGGACAACCCTCCACTTT TRBV7-2 TRBD1 TRBJ1-6 14 NA
CASSVELAVYEQYF TGTGCCAGCAGCGTCGAGCTAGCGGTCTACGAGCAGTACTTC TRBV7-2 TRBD2 TRBJ2-7 14 NA
CASSKGLAGLTDTQYF TGTGCCAGCAGCAAGGGACTAGCGGGGCTCACAGATACGCAGTATTTT TRBV7-9 TRBD2 TRBJ2-3 16 NA
CASRTQGQGIHEQFF TGTGCCAGCAGAACCCAAGGACAGGGTATCCATGAGCAGTTCTTC TRBV27 TRBD1 TRBJ2-1 15 NA
CASSLVAGGPDEQFF TGTGCCAGCAGCTTAGTAGCGGGGGGGCCGGATGAGCAGTTCTTC TRBV7-2 TRBD2 TRBJ2-1 15 NA
CATSRDLTGSFGYTF TGTGCCACCAGCAGAGACTTGACAGGGTCCTTTGGCTACACCTTC TRBV15 TRBD1 TRBJ1-2 15 NA
CASSLEVAGTGELFF TGCGCCAGCAGCTTGGAGGTAGCGGGGACCGGGGAGCTGTTTTTT TRBV5-1 TRBD2 TRBJ2-2 15 NA
CASSLSGTQYEQYF TGCGCCAGCAGCTTATCCGGGACCCAATACGAGCAGTACTTC TRBV5-1 NA TRBJ2-7 14 once
CASSLEGGGNEKLFF TGTGCCAGCAGCTTAGAAGGGGGCGGCAATGAAAAACTGTTTTTT TRBV7-3 TRBD1 TRBJ1-4 15 NA
CASSGQLNQPQHF TGTGCCAGCAGCGGACAGCTTAATCAGCCCCAGCATTTT TRBV6-1 NA TRBJ1-5 13 NA
CASSVTARGANEQFF TGTGCCAGCAGCGTTACGGCGAGGGGGGCGAATGAGCAGTTCTTC TRBV7-9 NA TRBJ2-1 15 NA
CASSPGLAGGNEQFF TGTGCCAGCAGCCCGGGACTAGCGGGGGGGAATGAGCAGTTCTTC TRBV7-2 TRBD2 TRBJ2-1 15 NA
CASSPKTGIPGANVLTF TGTGCCAGCAGCCCTAAGACAGGGATCCCCGGGGCCAACGTCCTGACTTTC TRBV7-2 TRBD1 TRBJ2-6 17 NA